Listed here are 25 T cell receptor beta chains from one sample, sequenced in a study of shared clonotypes between healthy human individuals. Method: immunoSEQ multiplex PCR; TCRdb's copy keeps in-frame clones and lacks some. The table records over 850,000 clones, about 84% of them present only once. Sequencing was performed on memory CD4+ T cells from PBMCs. Subset of the sample: CD45RA-negative fraction. The receptors stem from a man between 18 and 29 years old in good health. Some clones in this sample may be carry-over from other donors' samples.

The gene calls are TRBV19 and TRBJ2-7; no definite D call. CDR1 is LNHDA and CDR2 is SQIVND in the germline V gene (reference sequence). The CDR3 totals 11 residues. Between the trimmed V and J ends, which lost 1 base and 5 bases, there was a span of 3 bases. In DNA, the CDR3 is TGTGCCAGTAGTATAGCCCACGAGCAGTACTTC. Translating it yields CASSIAHEQYF.

The rearrangement joins TRBV6-5 to TRBJ2-5; 7 bases line up with TRBD1. There are 13 residues in the CDR3. V lost 6 bases to trimming and J lost 6 bases; unmatched junction nucleotides: 7. Germline CDR1 MNHEY, CDR2 SVGAGI. The CDR3 DNA reads TGTGCCAGCAGGACAGGGTCTTCGAAGACCCAGTACTTC. Amino acid sequence: CASRTGSSKTQYF.

The chain is built from TRBV6-1 and TRBJ2-7; D remains ambiguous. The CDR3 contains 14 residues. Trimming pared 5 bases from V and 2 bases from J, leaving 13 bases between. Looked up from germline, CDR1 is MNHNS and CDR2 is SASEGT. The CDR3 region has the DNA TGTGCCAGCAGTTTAAGGGTTGGGACCTACGAGCAGTACTTC. It encodes CASSLRVGTYEQYF.

V usage is TRBV7-9 and J usage is TRBJ2-3; maybe TRBD2 (5 bases). Germline V lookup: CDR1 SEHNR, CDR2 FQNEAQ (reference sequence). This CDR3 is built from 12 residues. The V gene lost 4 bases and the J gene lost 9 bases, with 11 bases spanning the gap. The CDR3: CASSSAGVTQYF. CDR3 DNA: TGTGCCAGCAGCTCGGCCGGGGTAACGCAGTATTTT. Looking up the rest from reference TRBV7-9 and TRBJ2-3 gives the full variable domain: DTGVSQNPRHKITKRGQNVTFRCDPISEHNRLYWYRQTLGQGPEFLTYFQNEAQLEKSRLLSDRFSAERPKGSFSTLEIQRTEQGDSAMYLCASSSAGVTQYFGPGTRLTVL.

This clone was observed a few times. This rearrangement joins TRBV11-2 to TRBJ2-1; D remains ambiguous. Germline CDR1 is SGHAT and CDR2 is FQNNGV. The CDR3 consists of 14 residues. Trimming pared 0 bases from V and 7 bases from J, leaving 10 bases between. The DNA of the CDR3 is TGTGCCAGCAGCTTAGATCTCCCAGAAAATGAGCAGTTCTTC. This encodes CASSLDLPENEQFF.

This chain connects TRBV7-2 to TRBJ2-3; no firm D call. The CDR3 extends over 14 amino acids. Germline CDR1 and CDR2: SGHTA and FQGNSA. With 6 bases removed from V and 3 bases from J, the gap between germline ends came to 13 bases. CDR3 DNA sequence: TGTGCCAGCAGAGACCCACGGTTAACAGATACGCAGTATTTT. As protein: CASRDPRLTDTQYF.

The table lists this clone with a count of one. The V and J genes are TRBV27 and TRBJ2-7; 9 nucleotides align to TRBD1. CDR1 is MNHEY, CDR2 SMNVEV, per germline (reference sequence). This CDR3 contains 16 residues. The ends lost 0 bases at V and 2 bases at J; junction bases unmatched: 5. The CDR3 is CASSLSPGQGTYEQYF. Here the CDR3 DNA reads TGTGCCAGCAGTTTATCGCCGGGACAGGGAACCTACGAGCAGTACTTC.

The V and J genes are TRBV4-1 and TRBJ2-7; the match to TRBD1 covers 8 bases. The trim removed 4 bases at V and 0 bases at J, leaving 8 bases unmatched. CDR3 size: 16 residues. From germline, CDR1 is MGHRA and CDR2 YSYEKL. Here the CDR3 reads CASSRPGQGSSYEQYF. The CDR3 DNA follows: TGCGCCAGCAGCCGACCAGGACAGGGAAGCTCCTACGAGCAGTACTTC.

The sample holds one count of this clone. J is TRBJ2-7 and V is TRBV13, with a weak D call TRBD2 (6 bases). The length of the CDR3 is 16 residues. Germline V gene sequence: CDR1 PRHDT, CDR2 FYEKMQ (reference sequence). V lost 0 bases, J lost 0 bases, and 12 bases lay in between. The CDR3 is CASSLGAGQGSYEQYF. CDR3 bases: TGTGCCAGCAGCTTAGGAGCGGGTCAAGGCTCCTACGAGCAGTACTTC.

The chain is built from TRBV19 and TRBJ2-1, with 9 bases fitting TRBD2. CDR1 is LNHDA, CDR2 SQIVND, per germline (reference sequence). Germline trimming cut 3 bases from V and 6 bases from J; bases unmatched to any gene: 6. This CDR3 is 15 amino acids long. CDR3 residues: CASSIASGILNEQFF. CDR3 bases: TGTGCCAGTAGTATCGCTAGCGGGATCCTCAATGAGCAGTTCTTC.

The chain combines TRBV7-9 with TRBJ1-1; D is uncertain. This CDR3 has 12 amino acids. The germline V gene has CDR1 SEHNR and CDR2 FQNEAQ (reference sequence). Trimming took off 1 base at V and 7 bases at J, with 7 bases between the two ends. CDR3 region: CASSLGWGEAFF. CDR3 nucleotides: TGTGCCAGCAGCTTAGGGTGGGGTGAAGCTTTCTTT. Full variable domain (missing parts from reference TRBV7-9 and TRBJ1-1): DTGVSQNPRHKITKRGQNVTFRCDPISEHNRLYWYRQTLGQGPEFLTYFQNEAQLEKSRLLSDRFSAERPKGSFSTLEIQRTEQGDSAMYLCASSLGWGEAFFGQGTRLTVV.

DNA of the CDR3: TGTGCCATCAGTGAGTCCGGTCAGGCCGGTGAAGCTTTCTTT. Residues: CAISESGQAGEAFF. The gene calls are TRBV10-3 and TRBJ1-1, with D unresolved. The germline V gene encodes CDR1 ENHRY and CDR2 SYGVKD. V was shortened by 0 bases and J by 7 bases, with 12 bases between the two germline ends. The CDR3 spans 14 residues.

This clone appeared a few times. The junction differs from germline at one of its ends, possibly a read error. The genes are TRBV5-4 and TRBJ1-2; 7 bases match TRBD1. The germline V gene has CDR1 SGHNT and CDR2 YYREEE (reference sequence). The CDR3 totals 13 residues. CDR3 DNA: TGTGCCAGCAGATTGGACAGGTCTGATGGCTACACCTTC. This sequence encodes CASRLDRSDGYTF. Drawing the rest from reference TRBV5-4 and TRBJ1-2, the complete variable domain is ETGVTQSPTHLIKTRGQQVTLRCSSQSGHNTVSWYQQALGQGPQFIFQYYREEENGRGNFPPRFSGLQFPNYSSELNVNALELDDSALYLCASRLDRSDGYTFGSGTRLTVV.

The J gene is TRBJ1-4, the V gene TRBV6-5; D is ambiguous. Trimming shortened V by 5 bases and J by 0 bases, and 10 bases separated the two germline ends. Germline lookup yields CDR1 MNHEY and CDR2 SVGAGI. This CDR3 comprises 15 residues. The CDR3: CASSPPGATNEKLFF. The CDR3, as DNA: TGTGCCAGCAGTCCCCCAGGTGCAACTAATGAAAAACTGTTTTTT.

J is TRBJ2-5 and V is TRBV29-1; D might be TRBD1 (6 bases). This CDR3 is 14 amino acids long. The ends were cut back, 0 bases at V and 4 bases at J, with 12 bases in the middle. CDR1 is SQVTM and CDR2 is ANQGSEA in the germline V gene. CDR3 region: CSVEDYRVGETQYF. CDR3 in DNA: TGCAGCGTTGAAGATTACAGGGTGGGAGAGACCCAGTACTTC.

The rearrangement uses TRBV7-9 and TRBJ2-5; a weak D match, TRBD1 (6 bases). The CDR3 runs 14 residues. The V gene's germline CDR1 is SEHNR and CDR2 FQNEAQ (reference sequence). The ends were cut back, 2 bases at V and 4 bases at J, with 11 bases in the middle. CDR3 amino acids: CASSLKQGVETQYF. DNA of the CDR3: TGTGCCAGCAGCTTAAAACAGGGCGTAGAGACCCAGTACTTC.

V usage is TRBV5-6 and J usage is TRBJ2-4; TRBD2 matches 7 bases. Trimming took 0 bases from V and 5 from J; bases not matched to a gene: 8. The CDR3 is 16 amino acids. Per germline, CDR1 SGHDT and CDR2 YYEEEE. CDR3 DNA: TGTGCCAGCAGCTTGGGACCGACTAGCAGCGAAAACATTCAGTACTTC. The encoded protein is CASSLGPTSSENIQYF.

Concerning this clone: This may arise from a read error, as a much more abundant clone is one base away. The sample holds other DNA sequences that translate to the same CDR3. This sequence joins TRBV29-1 and TRBJ2-7; 9 positions agree with TRBD1. The CDR3 has 14 residues. Germline V CDR1 and CDR2: SQVTM, ANQGSEA. After removal of 3 bases from V and 5 bases from J, the junction contained 8 bases not matched to a gene. The CDR3 spells CSVDGTGQGHEQYF. The DNA for the CDR3 is TGCAGCGTTGATGGTACGGGACAGGGTCACGAGCAGTACTTC.

The chain recombines TRBV6-6 with TRBJ1-2; TRBD1 matches at 7 bases. Germline V gene lookup returns CDR1 MNHNY and CDR2 SVGAGI (reference sequence). The V and J ends lost 4 bases and 1 base, in that order; junction bases with no gene match: 6. CDR3 size: 15 residues. The DNA of the CDR3 is TGTGCCAGCAGTTCCGGGACAGTTAATAACTATGGCTACACCTTC. It is translated as CASSSGTVNNYGYTF.

This clone showed up just once. The chain carries TRBV6-1 and TRBJ1-2; the D gene is possibly TRBD1 (6 bases). V lost 2 bases to trimming and J lost 7 bases, with 8 bases between them. Germline V CDR1 and CDR2: MNHNS, SASEGT. The CDR3 runs 12 residues. CDR3 region: CASSERGGGYTF. The CDR3 DNA is TGTGCCAGCAGTGAAAGGGGGGGTGGCTACACCTTC.

The count of this clone is one. V gene TRBV30 combines with J gene TRBJ1-3; D uncertain. The CDR3 spans 14 residues. Deletions cut 0 bases from V and 8 bases from J, with 14 bases between. Germline CDR1 is GTSNPN and CDR2 is SVGIG (reference sequence). Here the CDR3 reads CAWSVLSGLDTIYF. In nucleotides, the CDR3 is TGTGCCTGGAGTGTATTATCTGGCTTAGACACCATATATTTT.

This chain joins TRBV11-2 and TRBJ2-2; 7 bases line up with TRBD1. Germline V gives CDR1 SGHAT, CDR2 FQNNGV. This CDR3 has 14 residues. V shed 4 bases and J 7 bases; nucleotides not matched to a gene: 6. Here the CDR3 reads CASSSNRGGGELFF. In DNA, the CDR3 is TGTGCCAGCAGCTCCAACAGGGGTGGCGGGGAGCTGTTTTTT.

This clone was seen more than once but under ten times. The rearrangement links TRBV5-8 to TRBJ2-2; possibly TRBD2 for D (5 bases). This CDR3 has 14 residues. V dropped 2 bases and J dropped 5 bases, with 10 bases sitting between them. From germline, CDR1 is SGHTS and CDR2 YDEGEE. Here the CDR3 DNA reads TGTGCCAGCAGCTTACCCTCGGGAACCGGGGAGCTGTTTTTT. Encoded protein: CASSLPSGTGELFF. Together with reference TRBV5-8 and TRBJ2-2, the CDR3 gives the full variable domain: EAGVTQSPTHLIKTRGQQATLRCSPISGHTSVYWYQQALGLGLQFLLWYDEGEERNRGNFPPRFSGRQFPNYSSELNVNALELEDSALYLCASSLPSGTGELFFGEGSRLTVL.

As to this clone: At the DNA level, this CDR3 is encoded by other sequences in the same sample as well. This rearrangement joins TRBV7-2 to TRBJ1-1, with no clear D. The CDR3 has 14 amino acids. V was shortened by 1 base and J by 2 bases, with 8 bases between the two germline ends. Germline CDR1 reads SGHTA; CDR2 reads FQGNSA. The CDR3: CASSLVGLNTEAFF. The CDR3, as DNA: TGTGCCAGCAGCTTAGTAGGACTTAACACTGAAGCTTTCTTT. The whole variable domain, remainder taken from reference TRBV7-2 and TRBJ1-1, is GAGVSQSPSNKVTEKGKDVELRCDPISGHTALYWYRQSLGQGLEFLIYFQGNSAPDKSGLPSDRFSAERTGGSVSTLTIQRTQQEDSAVYLCASSLVGLNTEAFFGQGTRLTVV.

This clone was counted a single time. The chain is built from TRBV5-1 and TRBJ1-3, with a possible D match to TRBD1 (5 bases). Trimming took off 0 bases at V and 0 bases at J, with 7 bases between the two ends. The V gene's germline CDR1 is SGHRS and CDR2 YFSETQ. The length of the CDR3 is 15 residues. The CDR3 spells CASSLGDPSGNTIYF. The CDR3 DNA is TGCGCCAGCAGCTTGGGGGACCCCTCTGGAAACACCATATATTTT.